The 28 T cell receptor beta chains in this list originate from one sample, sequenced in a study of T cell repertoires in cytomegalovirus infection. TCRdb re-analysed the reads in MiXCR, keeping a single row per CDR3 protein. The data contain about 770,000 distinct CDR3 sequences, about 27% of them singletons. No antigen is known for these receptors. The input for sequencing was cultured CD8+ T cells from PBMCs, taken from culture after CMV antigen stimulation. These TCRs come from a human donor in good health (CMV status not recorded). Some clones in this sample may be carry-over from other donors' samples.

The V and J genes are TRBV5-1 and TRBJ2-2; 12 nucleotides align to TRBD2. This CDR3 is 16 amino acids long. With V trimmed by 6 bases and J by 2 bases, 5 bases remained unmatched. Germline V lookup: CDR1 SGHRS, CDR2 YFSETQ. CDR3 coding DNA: TGCGCCAGCACCCCTAGCGGGGGGGCCAACACCGGGGAGCTGTTTTTT. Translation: CASTPSGGANTGELFF.

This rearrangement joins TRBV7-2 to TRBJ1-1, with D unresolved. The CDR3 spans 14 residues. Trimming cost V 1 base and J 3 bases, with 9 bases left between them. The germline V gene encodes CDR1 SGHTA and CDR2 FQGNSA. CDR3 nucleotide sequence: TGTGCCAGCAGCTTAGTTCCTGGGGACACTGAAGCTTTCTTT. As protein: CASSLVPGDTEAFF.

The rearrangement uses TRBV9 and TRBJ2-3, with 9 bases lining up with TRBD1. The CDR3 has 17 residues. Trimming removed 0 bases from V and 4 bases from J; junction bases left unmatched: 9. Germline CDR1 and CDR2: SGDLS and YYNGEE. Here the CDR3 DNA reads TGTGCCAGCAGCGTAGGGTCACAGGGGGCGAGCTCAGATACGCAGTATTTT. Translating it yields CASSVGSQGASSDTQYF.

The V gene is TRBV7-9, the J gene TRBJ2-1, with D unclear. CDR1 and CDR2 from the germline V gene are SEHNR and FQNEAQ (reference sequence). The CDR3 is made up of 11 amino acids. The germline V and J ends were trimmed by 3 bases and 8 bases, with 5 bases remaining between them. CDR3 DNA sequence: TGTGCCAGCAGCTTTGGGTATGAGCAGTTCTTC. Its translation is CASSFGYEQFF.

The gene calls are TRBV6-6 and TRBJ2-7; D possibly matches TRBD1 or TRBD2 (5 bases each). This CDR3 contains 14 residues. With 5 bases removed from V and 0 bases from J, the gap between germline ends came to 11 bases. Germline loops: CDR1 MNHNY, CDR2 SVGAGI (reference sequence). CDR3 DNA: TGTGCCAGCAGTATACAGGCGGGCTCCTACGAGCAGTACGTC. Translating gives CASSIQAGSYEQYV.

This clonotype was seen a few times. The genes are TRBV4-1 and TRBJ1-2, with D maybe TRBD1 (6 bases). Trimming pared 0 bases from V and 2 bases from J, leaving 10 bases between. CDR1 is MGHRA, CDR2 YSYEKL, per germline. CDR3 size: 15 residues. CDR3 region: CASSQDRTENYGYTF. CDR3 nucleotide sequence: TGCGCCAGCAGCCAAGATAGGACAGAAAACTATGGCTACACCTTC.

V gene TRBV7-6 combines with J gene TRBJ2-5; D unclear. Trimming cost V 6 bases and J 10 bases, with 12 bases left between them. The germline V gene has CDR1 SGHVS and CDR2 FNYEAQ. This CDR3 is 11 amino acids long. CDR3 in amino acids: CASRTSRDQYF. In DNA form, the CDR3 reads TGTGCCAGCAGAACCAGCCGAGACCAGTACTTC.

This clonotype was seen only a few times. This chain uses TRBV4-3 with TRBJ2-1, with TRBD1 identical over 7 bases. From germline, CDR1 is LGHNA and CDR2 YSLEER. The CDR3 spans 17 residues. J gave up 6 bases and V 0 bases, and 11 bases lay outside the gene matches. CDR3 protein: CASSQDRDSLRGNEQFF. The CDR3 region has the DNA TGCGCCAGCAGCCAAGACCGGGACAGCCTAAGGGGCAATGAGCAGTTCTTC.

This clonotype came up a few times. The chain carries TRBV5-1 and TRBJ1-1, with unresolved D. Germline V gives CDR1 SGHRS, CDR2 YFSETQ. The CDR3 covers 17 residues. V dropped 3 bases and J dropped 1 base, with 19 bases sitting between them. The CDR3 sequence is CASSSEQIRVGNTEAFF. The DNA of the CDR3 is TGCGCCAGCAGCTCGGAGCAAATTCGAGTGGGGAACACTGAAGCTTTCTTT.

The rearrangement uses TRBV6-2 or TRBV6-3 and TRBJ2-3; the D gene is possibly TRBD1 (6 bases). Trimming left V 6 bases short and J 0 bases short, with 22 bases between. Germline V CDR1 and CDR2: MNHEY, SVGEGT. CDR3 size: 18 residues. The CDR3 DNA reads TGTGCCAGCAGCCGACTGGGGGCAACGGCCACTAGCACAGATACGCAGTATTTT. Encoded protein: CASSRLGATATSTDTQYF.

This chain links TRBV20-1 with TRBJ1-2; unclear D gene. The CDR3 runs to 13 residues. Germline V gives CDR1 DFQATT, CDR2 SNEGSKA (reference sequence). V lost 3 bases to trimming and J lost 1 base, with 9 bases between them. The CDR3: CSARRQDNYGYTF. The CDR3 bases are TGCAGTGCTAGGAGGCAGGATAACTATGGCTACACCTTC.

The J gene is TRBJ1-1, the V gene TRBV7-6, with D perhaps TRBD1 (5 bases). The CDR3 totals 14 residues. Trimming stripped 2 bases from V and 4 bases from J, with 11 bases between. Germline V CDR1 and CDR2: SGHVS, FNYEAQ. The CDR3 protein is CASSLSYGGTEAFF. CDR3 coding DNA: TGTGCCAGCAGCTTATCATACGGGGGCACTGAAGCTTTCTTT.

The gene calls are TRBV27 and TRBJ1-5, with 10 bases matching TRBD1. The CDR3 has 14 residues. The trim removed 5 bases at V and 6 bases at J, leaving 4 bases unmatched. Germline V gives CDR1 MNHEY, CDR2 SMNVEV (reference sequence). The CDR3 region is CASSPDRGTQPQHF. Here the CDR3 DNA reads TGTGCCAGCAGTCCGGACAGGGGGACTCAGCCCCAGCATTTT.

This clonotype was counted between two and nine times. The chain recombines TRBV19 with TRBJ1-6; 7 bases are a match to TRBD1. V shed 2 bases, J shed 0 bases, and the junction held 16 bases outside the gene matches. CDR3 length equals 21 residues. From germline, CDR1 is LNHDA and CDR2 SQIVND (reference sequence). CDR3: CASSISPDRDRGSSYNSPLHF. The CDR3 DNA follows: TGTGCCAGTAGTATATCACCAGACCGGGACAGAGGAAGCTCCTATAATTCACCCCTCCACTTT.

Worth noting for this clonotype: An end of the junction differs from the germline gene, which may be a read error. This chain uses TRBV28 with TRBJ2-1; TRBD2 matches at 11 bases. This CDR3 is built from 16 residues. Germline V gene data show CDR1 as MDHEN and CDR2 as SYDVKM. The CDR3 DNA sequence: TGTGCCAGCAGTTTATTATCCGGGGTAGCGGGGGGGCCTCCGCTCTTC. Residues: CASSLLSGVAGGPPLF.

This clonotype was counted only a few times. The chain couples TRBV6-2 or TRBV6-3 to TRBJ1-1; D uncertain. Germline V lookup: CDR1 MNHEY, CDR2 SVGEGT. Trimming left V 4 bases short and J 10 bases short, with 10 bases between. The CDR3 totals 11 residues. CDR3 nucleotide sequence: TGTGCCAGCAGTTCCGCTCTGAGAGCTTTCTTT. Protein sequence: CASSSALRAFF.

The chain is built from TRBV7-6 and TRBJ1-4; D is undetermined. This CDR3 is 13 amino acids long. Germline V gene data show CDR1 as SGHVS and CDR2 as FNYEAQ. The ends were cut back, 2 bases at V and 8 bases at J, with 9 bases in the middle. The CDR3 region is CASSLSYGEKLFF. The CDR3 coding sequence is TGTGCCAGCAGCTTAAGTTACGGCGAAAAACTGTTTTTT.

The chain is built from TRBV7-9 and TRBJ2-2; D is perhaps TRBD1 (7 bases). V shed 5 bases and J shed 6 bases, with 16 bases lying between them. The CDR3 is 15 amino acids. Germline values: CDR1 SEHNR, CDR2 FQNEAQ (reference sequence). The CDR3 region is CASSDQTGDSGELFF. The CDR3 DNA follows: TGTGCCAGCAGCGACCAAACAGGGGACTCCGGGGAGCTGTTTTTT.

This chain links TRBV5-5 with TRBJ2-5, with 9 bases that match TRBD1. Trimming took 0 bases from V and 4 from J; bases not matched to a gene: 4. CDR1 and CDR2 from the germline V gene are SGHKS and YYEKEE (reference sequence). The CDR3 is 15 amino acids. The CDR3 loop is CASSLVTGGVETQYF. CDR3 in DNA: TGTGCCAGCAGCTTGGTGACAGGGGGAGTAGAGACCCAGTACTTC.

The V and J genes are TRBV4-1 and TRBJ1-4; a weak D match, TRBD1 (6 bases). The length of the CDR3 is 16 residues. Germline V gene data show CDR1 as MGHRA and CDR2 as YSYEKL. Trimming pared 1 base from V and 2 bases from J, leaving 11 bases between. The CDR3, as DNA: TGCGCCAGCAGCCAAGGGAGCAGGGGTACTAATGAAAAACTGTTTTTT. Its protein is CASSQGSRGTNEKLFF.

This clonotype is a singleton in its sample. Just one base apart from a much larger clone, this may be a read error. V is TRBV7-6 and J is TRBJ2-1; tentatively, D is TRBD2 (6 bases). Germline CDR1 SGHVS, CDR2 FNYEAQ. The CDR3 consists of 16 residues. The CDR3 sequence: CASSNVLRDSNNKQFF. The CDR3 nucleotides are TGTGCCAGCAGCAATGTCCTCCGGGACTCCAACAATAAGCAGTTCTTC.

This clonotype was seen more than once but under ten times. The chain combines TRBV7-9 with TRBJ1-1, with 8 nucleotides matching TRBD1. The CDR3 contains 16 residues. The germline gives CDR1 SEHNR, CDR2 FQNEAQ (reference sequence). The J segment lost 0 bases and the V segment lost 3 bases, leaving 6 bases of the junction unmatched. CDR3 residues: CASSFRTGGMNTEAFF. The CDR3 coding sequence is TGTGCCAGCAGCTTCAGAACAGGGGGTATGAACACTGAAGCTTTCTTT.

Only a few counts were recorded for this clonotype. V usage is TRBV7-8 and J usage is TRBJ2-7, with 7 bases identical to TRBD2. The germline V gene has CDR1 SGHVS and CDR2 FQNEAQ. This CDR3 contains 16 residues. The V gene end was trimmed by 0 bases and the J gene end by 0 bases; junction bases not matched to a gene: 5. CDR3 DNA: TGTGCCAGCAGCTTAGCGGGTGGGGGGGGCTCCTACGAGCAGTACGTC. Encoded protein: CASSLAGGGGSYEQYV.

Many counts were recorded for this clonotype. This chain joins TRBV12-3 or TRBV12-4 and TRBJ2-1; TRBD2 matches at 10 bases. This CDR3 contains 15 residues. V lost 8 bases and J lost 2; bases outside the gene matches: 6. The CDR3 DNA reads TGTGCCAGCGGCGAAAGCGGGGGGGCCTACAATGAGCAGTTCTTC. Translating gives CASGESGGAYNEQFF.

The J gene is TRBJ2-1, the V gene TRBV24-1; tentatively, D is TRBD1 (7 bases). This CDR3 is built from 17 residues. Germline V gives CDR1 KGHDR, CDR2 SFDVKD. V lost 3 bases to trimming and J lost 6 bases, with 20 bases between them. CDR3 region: CATSDAGGLSSSNEQFF. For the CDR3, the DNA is TGTGCCACCAGTGATGCAGGGGGGCTGAGTTCTAGCAATGAGCAGTTCTTC.

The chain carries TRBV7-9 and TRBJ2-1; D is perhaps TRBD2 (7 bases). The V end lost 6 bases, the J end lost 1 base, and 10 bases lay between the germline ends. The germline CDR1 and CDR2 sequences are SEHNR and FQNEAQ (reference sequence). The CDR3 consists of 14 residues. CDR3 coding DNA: TGTGCCAGCAGAGGGGGGGCATCCTACAATGAGCAGTTCTTC. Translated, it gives CASRGGASYNEQFF.

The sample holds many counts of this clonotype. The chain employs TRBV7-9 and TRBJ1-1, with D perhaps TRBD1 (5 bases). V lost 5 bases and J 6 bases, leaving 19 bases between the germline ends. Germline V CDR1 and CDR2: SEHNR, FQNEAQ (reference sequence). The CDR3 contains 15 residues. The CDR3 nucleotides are TGTGCCAGCAGCCCCCTCGCCGGGACGATCTCTGAAGCTTTCTTT. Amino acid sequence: CASSPLAGTISEAFF. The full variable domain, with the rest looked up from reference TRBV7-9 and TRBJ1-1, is DTGVSQNPRHKITKRGQNVTFRCDPISEHNRLYWYRQTLGQGPEFLTYFQNEAQLEKSRLLSDRFSAERPKGSFSTLEIQRTEQGDSAMYLCASSPLAGTISEAFFGQGTRLTVV.

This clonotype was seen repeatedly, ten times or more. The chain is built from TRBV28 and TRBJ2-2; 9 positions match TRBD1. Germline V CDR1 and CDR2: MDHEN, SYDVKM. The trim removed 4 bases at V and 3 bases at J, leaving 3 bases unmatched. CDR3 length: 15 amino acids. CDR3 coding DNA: TGTGCCAGCAGTTGGACAGGGGCGGACACCGGGGAGCTGTTTTTT. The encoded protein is CASSWTGADTGELFF.